The rows below give T cell receptor beta chains drawn from one sample of a study of blood T cell repertoires in COVID-19. The data were produced by immunoSEQ multiplex PCR, yet TCRdb's version contains in-frame clones alone and is incomplete. The table has about 170,000 clones, about 80% seen once. Specimen: peripheral blood. The receptors derive from an elderly woman with acute or convalescent COVID-19. Both conserved end residues are part of each CDR3. The D gene is left open where the match is weak. Clone size is shown for a subset of rows, as once, few, many or a class of expanded clone.

size	V	D	J	CDR3	DNA
NA	TRBV7-2	NA	TRBJ2-3	CASSRLFTDTQYF	TGTGCCAGCAGCCGACTGTTCACAGATACGCAGTATTTT
once	TRBV7-9	NA	TRBJ1-1	CASRGSPGTEAFF	TGTGCCAGCAGGGGGAGCCCGGGCACTGAAGCTTTCTTT
NA	TRBV23-1	NA	TRBJ1-1	CASSQSAGEAFF	TGCGCCAGCAGTCAATCGGCAGGGGAGGCTTTCTTT
once	TRBV6-5	NA	TRBJ2-7	CASSYSRGAGHEQYF	TGTGCCAGCAGTTACTCCAGGGGCGCCGGACACGAGCAGTACTTC
once	TRBV18	NA	TRBJ1-3	CASSPGEPSGNTIYF	TGTGCCAGCTCACCAGGGGAGCCCTCTGGAAACACCATATATTTT
NA	TRBV27	NA	TRBJ1-1	CASSWDTNTEAFF	TGTGCCAGCAGTTGGGACACGAACACTGAAGCTTTCTTT
NA	TRBV6-6	NA	TRBJ2-2	CASSYSSEELFF	TGTGCCAGCAGTTACTCGAGCGAGGAGCTGTTTTTT
NA	TRBV5-1	NA	TRBJ2-2	CASSLVQGPGELFF	TGCGCCAGCAGCTTGGTTCAGGGCCCCGGGGAGCTGTTTTTT
NA	TRBV7-2	NA	TRBJ2-1	CASSPLRDNEQFF	TGTGCCAGCAGCCCCTTGAGGGACAATGAGCAGTTCTTC
NA	TRBV5-4	TRBD2	TRBJ2-1	CASSLTSGRFNEQFF	TGTGCCAGCAGCCTTACTAGCGGGAGGTTCAATGAGCAGTTCTTC
NA	TRBV30	NA	TRBJ1-4	CAWSSEGGNEKLFF	TGTGCCTGGAGTTCAGAGGGAGGAAATGAAAAACTGTTTTTT
NA	TRBV13	NA	TRBJ1-1	CASSPEPGEAFF	TGTGCCAGCAGCCCTGAGCCCGGTGAAGCTTTCTTT
NA	TRBV5-1	NA	TRBJ1-2	CASSPDKGGYTF	TGCGCCAGCAGCCCCGACAAGGGGGGCTACACCTTC
NA	TRBV10-1	NA	TRBJ1-3	CARLPLTGGNTIYF	TGCGCCCGACTGCCTTTGACTGGGGGAAACACCATATATTTT
NA	TRBV9	NA	TRBJ2-1	CASSVIPRDEQFF	TGTGCCAGCAGCGTGATCCCCCGGGATGAGCAGTTCTTC
few	TRBV9	NA	TRBJ1-2	CASSVGVILQGYTF	TGTGCCAGCAGCGTAGGGGTCATACTACAAGGCTACACCTTC
few	TRBV5-1	NA	TRBJ1-3	CASSSRGEVGNTIYF	TGCGCCAGCTCGTCGAGAGGGGAGGTCGGAAACACCATATATTTT
NA	TRBV7-6	NA	TRBJ2-7	CASSPPTSEQYF	TGTGCCAGCTCGCCCCCTACTTCCGAGCAGTACTTC
NA	TRBV18	NA	TRBJ1-1	CASSSRQTLEAFF	TGTGCCAGCTCATCCCGACAGACCCTTGAAGCTTTCTTT
NA	TRBV19	TRBD2	TRBJ2-1	CASSPPLALSYNEQFF	TGTGCCAGTAGTCCCCCACTAGCGCTCTCCTACAATGAGCAGTTCTTC
NA	TRBV5-5	TRBD1	TRBJ2-7	CASSSIIGTGTYEQYF	TGTGCCAGCAGCTCGATAATCGGGACAGGGACCTACGAGCAGTACTTC
NA	TRBV9	TRBD2	TRBJ2-1	CASSVALSTGTSGYNEQFF	TGTGCCAGCAGCGTAGCCCTTTCGACCGGGACTAGCGGTTACAATGAGCAGTTCTTC
once	TRBV9	NA	TRBJ2-7	CASSVDGTLSYEQYF	TGTGCCAGCAGCGTAGACGGGACTTTGTCTTACGAGCAGTACTTC
NA	TRBV5-1	TRBD1	TRBJ1-2	CATSSRDRGENYGYTF	TGCGCCACCAGCAGTCGGGACAGGGGTGAAAACTATGGCTACACCTTC
NA	TRBV11-2	TRBD1	TRBJ2-1	CASSLGQIYNEQFF	TGTGCCAGCAGCTTGGGACAGATCTACAATGAGCAGTTCTTC
NA	TRBV6-1	NA	TRBJ2-5	CASSEGRLQLAASLETQYF	TGTGCCAGCAGTGAAGGGCGACTCCAGTTAGCCGCAAGTTTGGAGACCCAGTACTTC
NA	TRBV19	TRBD1	TRBJ1-5	CASSIRGQGGNQPQHF	TGTGCCAGTAGTATTCGGGGACAGGGCGGCAATCAGCCCCAGCATTTT
few	TRBV15	NA	TRBJ2-4	CATSGAQKDIQYF	TGTGCCACCAGCGGGGCTCAGAAGGACATTCAGTACTTC
NA	TRBV2	NA	TRBJ2-2	CASRGRGTGELFF	TGTGCCAGCAGAGGTAGGGGGACCGGGGAGCTGTTTTTT
NA	TRBV6-5	NA	TRBJ2-3	CASSSTHSTDTQYF	TGTGCCAGCAGTTCTACTCACTCCACAGATACGCAGTATTTT
NA	TRBV27	TRBD2	TRBJ2-3	CASNTSGGRTDTQYF	TGTGCCAGCAACACAAGCGGGGGGCGCACAGATACGCAGTATTTT
NA	TRBV11-2	TRBD2	TRBJ2-1	CASSLGLAGNEEQFF	TGTGCCAGCAGCTTAGGGTTAGCGGGGAACGAGGAGCAGTTCTTC
NA	TRBV27	NA	TRBJ2-7	CASSRGQLLSYEQYF	TGTGCCAGCTCCCGCGGGCAGCTTCTCTCCTACGAGCAGTACTTC
NA	TRBV30	NA	TRBJ1-5	CAWSPDFYSNQPQHF	TGTGCCTGGAGTCCGGACTTTTATAGCAATCAGCCCCAGCATTTT
NA	TRBV11-2	TRBD2	TRBJ2-1	CASSLRRGSSYNEQFF	TGTGCCAGCAGCTTAAGGCGGGGGAGCTCCTACAATGAGCAGTTCTTC
once	TRBV27	TRBD1	TRBJ1-1	CASSRGQTMNTEAFF	TGTGCCAGCAGCCGGGGACAGACCATGAACACTGAAGCTTTCTTT
NA	TRBV29-1	NA	TRBJ2-5	CSVEQGRETQYF	TGCAGCGTTGAACAGGGGAGAGAGACCCAGTACTTC
NA	TRBV6-8	TRBD2	TRBJ2-7	CASRSGLALHEQYF	TGTGCCAGCAGGTCGGGACTAGCGCTTCACGAGCAGTACTTC
NA	TRBV12-3/TRBV12-4	TRBD1	TRBJ1-5	CASRLQGDQPQHF	TGTGCCAGCAGGCTCCAGGGGGATCAGCCCCAGCATTTT
NA	TRBV7-9	TRBD2	TRBJ2-5	CASSPSIAGGQETQYF	TGTGCCAGCAGCCCATCCATAGCGGGAGGGCAAGAGACCCAGTACTTC
NA	TRBV7-2	NA	TRBJ1-6	CASSLAVESPLHF	TGTGCCAGCAGCTTAGCAGTCGAGTCACCCCTCCACTTT
few	TRBV12-3/TRBV12-4	NA	TRBJ1-1	CASSYYRDTEAFF	TGTGCCAGCAGTTACTACAGGGACACTGAAGCTTTCTTT
NA	TRBV19	NA	TRBJ2-7	CASSKTVTYEQYF	TGTGCCAGTAGTAAGACAGTTACCTACGAGCAGTACTTC
NA	TRBV19	TRBD2	TRBJ2-7	CASSPGLASEQYF	TGTGCCAGTAGTCCGGGACTAGCAAGCGAGCAGTACTTC
NA	TRBV11-2	NA	TRBJ2-1	CASSLAGYNEQFF	TGTGCCAGCAGCTTGGCAGGATACAATGAGCAGTTCTTC
once	TRBV19	NA	TRBJ1-2	CASNQGSSYGYTF	TGTGCCAGTAACCAAGGGAGCAGCTATGGCTACACCTTC
NA	TRBV9	TRBD2	TRBJ2-7	CASSVAPGGYEQYF	TGTGCCAGCAGCGTAGCTCCGGGGGGTTACGAGCAGTACTTC
NA	TRBV4-3	NA	TRBJ2-2	CASSLVGHPGELFF	TGCGCCAGCAGCCTGGTAGGACACCCCGGGGAGCTGTTTTTT
few	TRBV6-2/TRBV6-3	NA	TRBJ1-3	CASTPGQRSGNTIYF	TGTGCCAGCACCCCTGGACAGCGCTCTGGAAACACCATATATTTT
NA	TRBV10-3	TRBD1	TRBJ1-2	CAISGGTGSNYGYTF	TGTGCCATCAGTGGGGGGACAGGCTCTAACTATGGCTACACCTTC
few	TRBV7-2	NA	TRBJ2-3	CASSLVAILSTDTQYF	TGTGCCAGCAGCTTAGTGGCAATTCTTAGCACAGATACGCAGTATTTT
few	TRBV15	NA	TRBJ1-4	CATSGFRGTGLFF	TGTGCCACCAGCGGATTCAGGGGTACGGGTCTGTTTTTT
NA	TRBV6-5	NA	TRBJ2-1	CASSLDSSSYNEQFF	TGTGCCAGCAGCCTCGACAGTTCCTCATACAATGAGCAGTTCTTC